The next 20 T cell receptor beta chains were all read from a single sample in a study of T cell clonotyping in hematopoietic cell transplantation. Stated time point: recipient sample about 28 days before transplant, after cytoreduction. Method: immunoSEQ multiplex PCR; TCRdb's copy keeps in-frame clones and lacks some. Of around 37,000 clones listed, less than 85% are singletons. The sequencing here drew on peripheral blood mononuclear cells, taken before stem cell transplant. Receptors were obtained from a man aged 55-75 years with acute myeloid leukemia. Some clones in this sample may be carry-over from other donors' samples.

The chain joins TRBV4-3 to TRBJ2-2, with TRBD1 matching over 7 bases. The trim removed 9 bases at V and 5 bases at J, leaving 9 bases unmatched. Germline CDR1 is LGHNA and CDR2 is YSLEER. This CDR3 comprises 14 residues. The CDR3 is CASRGPALTGELFF. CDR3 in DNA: TGCGCCAGTAGGGGGCCGGCCCTTACCGGGGAGCTGTTTTTT.

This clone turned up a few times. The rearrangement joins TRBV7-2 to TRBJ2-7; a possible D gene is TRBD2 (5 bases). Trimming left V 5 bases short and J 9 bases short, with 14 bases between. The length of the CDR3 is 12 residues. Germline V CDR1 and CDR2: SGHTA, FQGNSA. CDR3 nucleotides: TGTGCCAGCAGCCTTAGCGTGGGCTGGCAGTACTTC. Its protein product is CASSLSVGWQYF.

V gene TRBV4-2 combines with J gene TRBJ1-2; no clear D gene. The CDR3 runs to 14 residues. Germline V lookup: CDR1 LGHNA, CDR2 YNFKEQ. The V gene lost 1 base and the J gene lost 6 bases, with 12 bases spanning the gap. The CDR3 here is CASSQVRGSDGYTF. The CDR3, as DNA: TGTGCCAGCAGCCAAGTCCGCGGGAGTGATGGCTACACCTTC.

CDR3 in amino acids: CASSGDEGTEAFF. As DNA, the CDR3 is TGTGCCAGCAGTGGGGATGAGGGCACTGAAGCTTTCTTT. The chain uses TRBV2 and TRBJ1-1; D gene unclear. The CDR3 is 13 amino acids. Germline values: CDR1 SNHLY, CDR2 FYNNEI. V gave up 4 bases and J gave up 4 bases, with 10 bases separating them.

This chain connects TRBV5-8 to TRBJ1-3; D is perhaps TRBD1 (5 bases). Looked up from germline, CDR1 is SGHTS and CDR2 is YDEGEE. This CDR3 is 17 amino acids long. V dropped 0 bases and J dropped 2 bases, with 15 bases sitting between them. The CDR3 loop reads CASSLVRVRAAGNTIYF. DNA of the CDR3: TGTGCCAGCAGCTTGGTTCGGGTCAGGGCGGCTGGAAACACCATATATTTT.

CDR3 amino acids: CASSLVGGRDTIYF. Here the CDR3 DNA reads TGTGCCAGCAGCTTAGTTGGCGGGCGAGACACCATATATTTT. V and J are TRBV7-9 and TRBJ1-3; D unresolved. Per germline, CDR1 SEHNR and CDR2 FQNEAQ (reference sequence). The CDR3 loop spans 14 amino acids. Trimming removed 1 base at V and 8 bases at J, with 12 bases between.

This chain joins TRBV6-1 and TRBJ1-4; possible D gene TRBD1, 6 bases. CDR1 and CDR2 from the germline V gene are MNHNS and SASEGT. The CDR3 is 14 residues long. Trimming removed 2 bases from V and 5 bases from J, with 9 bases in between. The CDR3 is CASSESGQNEKLFF. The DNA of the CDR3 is TGTGCCAGCAGTGAAAGTGGACAGAATGAAAAACTGTTTTTT.

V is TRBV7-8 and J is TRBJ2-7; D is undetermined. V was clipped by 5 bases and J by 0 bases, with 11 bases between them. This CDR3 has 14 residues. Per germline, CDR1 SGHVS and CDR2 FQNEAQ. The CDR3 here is CASSRQTPSYEQYF. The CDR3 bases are TGTGCCAGCAGCCGACAAACTCCCTCCTACGAGCAGTACTTC.

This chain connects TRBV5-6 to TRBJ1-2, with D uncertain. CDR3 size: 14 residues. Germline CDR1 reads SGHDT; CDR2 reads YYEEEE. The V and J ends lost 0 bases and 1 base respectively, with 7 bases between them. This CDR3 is CASSLVPINYGYTF. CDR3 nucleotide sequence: TGTGCCAGCAGCTTGGTTCCAATTAACTATGGCTACACCTTC. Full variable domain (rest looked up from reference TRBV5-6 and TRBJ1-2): DAGVTQSPTHLIKTRGQQVTLRCSPKSGHDTVSWYQQALGQGPQFIFQYYEEEERQRGNFPDRFSGHQFPNYSSELNVNALLLGDSALYLCASSLVPINYGYTFGSGTRLTVV.

DNA for the CDR3: TGTGCCAGCAGTGAAGTGGGGCCCAGCTCTGGGGCCAACGTCCTGACTTTC. Encoded protein: CASSEVGPSSGANVLTF. The chain links TRBV25-1 to TRBJ2-6, with D possibly TRBD1 on 5 matching bases. V was pared by 2 bases and J by 0 bases, with 11 bases between. The length of the CDR3 is 17 residues. CDR1 MGHDK and CDR2 SYGVNS come from the germline V gene. Supplemented by reference TRBV25-1 and TRBJ2-6, the full variable domain reads EADIYQTPRYLVIGTGKKITLECSQTMGHDKMYWYQQDPGMELHLIHYSYGVNSTEKGDLSSESTVSRIRTEHFPLTLESARPSHTSQYLCASSEVGPSSGANVLTFGAGSRLTVL.

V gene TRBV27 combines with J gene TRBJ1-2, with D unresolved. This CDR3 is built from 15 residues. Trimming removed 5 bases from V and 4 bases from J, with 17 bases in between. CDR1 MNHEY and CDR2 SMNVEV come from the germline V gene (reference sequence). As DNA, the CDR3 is TGTGCCAGCAGTCCCCTTTGGGGTAGGAGCTATGGCTACACCTTC. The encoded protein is CASSPLWGRSYGYTF.

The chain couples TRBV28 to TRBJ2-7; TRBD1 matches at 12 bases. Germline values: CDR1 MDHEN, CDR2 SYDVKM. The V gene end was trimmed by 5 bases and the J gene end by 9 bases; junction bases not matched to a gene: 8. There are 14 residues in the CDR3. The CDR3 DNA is TGTGCCAGCAGTCTGGGGACAGGGGGCGGGGGGCAGTACTTC. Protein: CASSLGTGGGGQYF.

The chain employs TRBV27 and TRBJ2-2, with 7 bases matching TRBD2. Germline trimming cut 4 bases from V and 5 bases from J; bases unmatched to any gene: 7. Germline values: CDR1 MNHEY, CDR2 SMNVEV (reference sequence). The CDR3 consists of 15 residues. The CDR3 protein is CASSSMGGVTGELFF. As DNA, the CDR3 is TGTGCCAGCAGTTCTATGGGAGGGGTAACCGGGGAGCTGTTTTTT.

The CDR3 nucleotides read TGCAGCGTTGATAAAAGGGCCTCTGGAAACACCATATATTTT. Amino acid sequence: CSVDKRASGNTIYF. V and J are TRBV29-1 and TRBJ1-3; D not resolved. Germline V gene data show CDR1 as SQVTM and CDR2 as ANQGSEA. The V end lost 3 bases, the J end lost 0 bases, and 9 bases lay between the germline ends. This CDR3 contains 14 residues.

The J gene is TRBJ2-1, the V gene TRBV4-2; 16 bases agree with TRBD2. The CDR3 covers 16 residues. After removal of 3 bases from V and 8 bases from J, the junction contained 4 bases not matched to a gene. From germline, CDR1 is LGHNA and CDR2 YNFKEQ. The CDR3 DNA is TGTGCCAGCAGCCAGAGAGGGACTAGCGGGGGGGATGAGCAGTTCTTC. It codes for CASSQRGTSGGDEQFF.

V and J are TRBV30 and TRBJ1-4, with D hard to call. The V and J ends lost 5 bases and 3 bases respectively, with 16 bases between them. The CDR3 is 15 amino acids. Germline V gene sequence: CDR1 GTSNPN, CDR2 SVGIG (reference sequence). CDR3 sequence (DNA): TGTGCCTGGGGCCGTGGCCCCCCGGCTAATGAAAAACTGTTTTTT. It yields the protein CAWGRGPPANEKLFF.

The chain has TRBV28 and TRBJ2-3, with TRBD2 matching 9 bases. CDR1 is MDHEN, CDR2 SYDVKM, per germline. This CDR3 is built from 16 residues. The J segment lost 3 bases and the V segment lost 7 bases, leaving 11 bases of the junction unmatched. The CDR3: CASTSPRGGRTDTQYF. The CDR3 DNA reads TGTGCCAGCACCTCTCCGCGGGGGGGCAGGACAGATACGCAGTATTTT.

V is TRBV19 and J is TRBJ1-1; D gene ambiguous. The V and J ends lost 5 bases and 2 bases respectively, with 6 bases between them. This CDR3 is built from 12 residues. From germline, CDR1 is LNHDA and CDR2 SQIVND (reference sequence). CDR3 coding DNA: TGTGCCAGTAGTCGGACCAACACTGAAGCTTTCTTT. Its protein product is CASSRTNTEAFF.

The CDR3 DNA is TGTGCCTGGAGTGCCAGTCGAGGGTGGGTGTACTTC. Translated, it gives CAWSASRGWVYF. J is TRBJ2-5 and V is TRBV30, with D possibly matching TRBD2 (5 bases). The CDR3 totals 12 residues. Trimming shortened V by 1 base and J by 13 bases, and 16 bases separated the two germline ends. Germline CDR1 reads GTSNPN; CDR2 reads SVGIG (reference sequence). Looking up the rest from reference TRBV30 and TRBJ2-5 gives the full variable domain: SQTIHQWPATLVQPVGSPLSLECTVEGTSNPNLYWYRQAAGRGLQLLFYSVGIGQISSEVPQNLSASRPQDRQFILSSKKLLLSDSGFYLCAWSASRGWVYFGPGTRLLVL.

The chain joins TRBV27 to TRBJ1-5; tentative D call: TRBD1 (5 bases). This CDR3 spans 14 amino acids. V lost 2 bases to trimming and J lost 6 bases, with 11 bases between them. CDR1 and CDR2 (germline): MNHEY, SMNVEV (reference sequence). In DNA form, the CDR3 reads TGTGCCAGCAGTTTAAGAGGGCAGGGTCAGCCCCAGCATTTT. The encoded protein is CASSLRGQGQPQHF.